These T cell receptor beta chains were read from a single sample in a study of OX40 agonist ivuxolimab in advanced cancers. Only in-frame clones appear in the TCRdb table, and some are missing; sequencing was by immunoSEQ multiplex PCR. The sample shows tens of thousands of clones, approximately 91% of them seen only once. The source was CD4+ or CD8+ T cells sorted from blood, collected in a trial of the OX40 agonist ivuxolimab. The receptors derive from an adult with an advanced solid tumor such as melanoma, head and neck, liver or kidney cancer. The CDR3 runs from the conserved cysteine through the conserved F or W. Fields, in order: J gene, D gene, clone size, V gene, CDR3 DNA, CDR3 protein. The D gene is left open where the match is weak. The listing skips clone size in some rows; elsewhere it reads once, few, many or a size class.

j_call: TRBJ2-7
d_call: TRBD2
clone_size: -
v_call: TRBV4-3
cdr3_nt: TGCGCCAGCAGCCCCCTGGGACTAGCGGGACCCCACGAGCAGTACTTC
cdr3_aa: CASSPLGLAGPHEQYF

j_call: TRBJ1-1
d_call: -
clone_size: -
v_call: TRBV7-9
cdr3_nt: TGTGCCAGCAGCTCTCGGACGGTAGGGGAAGCTTTCTTT
cdr3_aa: CASSSRTVGEAFF

j_call: TRBJ2-7
d_call: -
clone_size: -
v_call: TRBV9
cdr3_nt: TGTGCCAGCAGCGTAGGGCACACCGTTTACGAGCAGTACTTC
cdr3_aa: CASSVGHTVYEQYF

j_call: TRBJ1-2
d_call: -
clone_size: -
v_call: TRBV6-5
cdr3_nt: TGTGCCAGCAGTTACCAACCGGCCAACTATGGCTACACCTTC
cdr3_aa: CASSYQPANYGYTF

j_call: TRBJ2-1
d_call: TRBD1
clone_size: -
v_call: TRBV9
cdr3_nt: TGTGCCAGCAGTTTTACAGGGGGCTCTGCGGGAGTAGGCAATGAGCAGTTCTTC
cdr3_aa: CASSFTGGSAGVGNEQFF

j_call: TRBJ2-1
d_call: TRBD1
clone_size: -
v_call: TRBV4-3
cdr3_nt: TGCGCCAGCAGCCAAAAGACAGGGTCCCCCTACAATGAGCAGTTCTTC
cdr3_aa: CASSQKTGSPYNEQFF

j_call: TRBJ2-3
d_call: TRBD1
clone_size: -
v_call: TRBV7-9
cdr3_nt: TGTGCCAGCATTCAACAGGGGATCAGCACAGATACGCAGTATTTT
cdr3_aa: CASIQQGISTDTQYF

j_call: TRBJ1-3
d_call: TRBD1
clone_size: -
v_call: TRBV28
cdr3_nt: TGTGCCAGCAACCGGGACAGGGTTTCTGGAAACACCATATATTTT
cdr3_aa: CASNRDRVSGNTIYF

j_call: TRBJ2-1
d_call: TRBD1
clone_size: -
v_call: TRBV7-9
cdr3_nt: TGTGCCAGCGAACTGAACAGGGGGGTTTACAATGAGCAGTTCTTC
cdr3_aa: CASELNRGVYNEQFF

j_call: TRBJ2-3
d_call: -
clone_size: once
v_call: TRBV7-6
cdr3_nt: TGTGCCAGCAGCCCGGGGGAAGACACAGATACGCAGTATTTT
cdr3_aa: CASSPGEDTDTQYF

j_call: TRBJ2-2
d_call: -
clone_size: -
v_call: TRBV6-6
cdr3_nt: TGTGCCAGCAGTTACTCAGGCACCGGGGAGCTGTTTTTT
cdr3_aa: CASSYSGTGELFF

j_call: TRBJ2-1
d_call: -
clone_size: -
v_call: TRBV7-3
cdr3_nt: TGTGCCAGCAGCTCTAACGGAGGATGGGATGAGCAGTTCTTC
cdr3_aa: CASSSNGGWDEQFF

j_call: TRBJ2-2
d_call: TRBD2
clone_size: -
v_call: TRBV5-4
cdr3_nt: TGTGCCAGCAGCCCCGGACTAGCGGGAGGGCCCGGGGAGCTGTTTTTT
cdr3_aa: CASSPGLAGGPGELFF

j_call: TRBJ2-1
d_call: TRBD1
clone_size: -
v_call: TRBV27
cdr3_nt: TGTGCCAGCAGTTTAACCCCTTCGACAGGGTTAAGGGTATACAATGAGCAGTTCTTC
cdr3_aa: CASSLTPSTGLRVYNEQFF

j_call: TRBJ1-1
d_call: -
clone_size: -
v_call: TRBV9
cdr3_nt: TGTGCCAGCAGCGTAGCATGGGACACTGAAGCTTTCTTT
cdr3_aa: CASSVAWDTEAFF

j_call: TRBJ2-1
d_call: -
clone_size: -
v_call: TRBV18
cdr3_nt: TGTGCCAGCTCGACACCCAGCTCCTACAATGAGCAGTTCTTC
cdr3_aa: CASSTPSSYNEQFF

j_call: TRBJ1-2
d_call: -
clone_size: -
v_call: TRBV7-9
cdr3_nt: TGTGCCAGCAGCTCCGTTGGAGGGCCCTATGGCTACACCTTC
cdr3_aa: CASSSVGGPYGYTF

j_call: TRBJ2-7
d_call: TRBD1
clone_size: -
v_call: TRBV7-8
cdr3_nt: TGTGCCAGCAGCGTAACAGGGGCACGCTCCTACGAGCAGTACTTC
cdr3_aa: CASSVTGARSYEQYF

j_call: TRBJ1-1
d_call: -
clone_size: -
v_call: TRBV7-9
cdr3_nt: TGTGCCAGCAGCTTAGATGCGGGGAAGGGGGGAATCACTGAAGCTTTCTTT
cdr3_aa: CASSLDAGKGGITEAFF

j_call: TRBJ1-2
d_call: TRBD1
clone_size: -
v_call: TRBV28
cdr3_nt: TGTGCCAGCACCCATCGGGACAGGGGGTTTCATGGCTACACCTTC
cdr3_aa: CASTHRDRGFHGYTF

j_call: TRBJ2-3
d_call: -
clone_size: -
v_call: TRBV5-6
cdr3_nt: TGTGCCAGCAGCCCCACTAGCACAGATACGCAGTATTTT
cdr3_aa: CASSPTSTDTQYF

j_call: TRBJ1-2
d_call: -
clone_size: -
v_call: TRBV14
cdr3_nt: TGTGCCAGCAGCCAAACCCACGTCTATGGCTACACCTTC
cdr3_aa: CASSQTHVYGYTF

j_call: TRBJ2-1
d_call: TRBD1
clone_size: -
v_call: TRBV18
cdr3_nt: TGTGCCAGCTCACCCCGGGACAGAGTATCCAATGAGCAGTTCTTC
cdr3_aa: CASSPRDRVSNEQFF

j_call: TRBJ1-1
d_call: TRBD1
clone_size: -
v_call: TRBV18
cdr3_nt: TGTGCCAGCTCTCTATCTCAGGGGGACACTGAAGCTTTCTTT
cdr3_aa: CASSLSQGDTEAFF

j_call: TRBJ2-5
d_call: TRBD2
clone_size: -
v_call: TRBV7-8
cdr3_nt: TGTGCCAGCAGCCCGGCGGGGGGGACTAGCGGGAGGGCAGAGACCCAGTACTTC
cdr3_aa: CASSPAGGTSGRAETQYF

j_call: TRBJ2-7
d_call: TRBD1
clone_size: -
v_call: TRBV9
cdr3_nt: TGTGCCAGCAGCGGAGGCGACCGACAGGGATTTTACGGCGAGCAGTACTTC
cdr3_aa: CASSGGDRQGFYGEQYF